The 25 T cell receptor beta chains below were found in one sample sequenced in a study of CD8 T cells in ankylosing spondylitis. Overall study findings and caveats: It appeared that ankylosing spondylitis blood was characterized by a TCR beta motif of under ten highly homologous variants.

Their antigen targets remain unknown. TCRdb used MiXCR to reprocess the 5' RACE reads, holding one entry per CDR3 protein. This table holds some 140,000 distinct CDR3 sequences, roughly 18% found once. The sample comprised blood, either unsorted or a sorted T cell fraction (not recorded which). These receptors were taken from a male donor with ankylosing spondylitis.

V and J are TRBV30 and TRBJ2-7, with TRBD2 matching 14 bases. CDR3 length: 18 residues. CDR1 and CDR2 from the germline V gene are GTSNPN and SVGIG (reference sequence). V lost 2 bases to trimming and J lost 5 bases; unmatched junction nucleotides: 14. In DNA form, the CDR3 reads TGTGCCTGGAGTACCGGACTAGCGGGAGGCGACCACTACGACGAGCAGTACTTC. Its translation: CAWSTGLAGGDHYDEQYF. Full variable domain (outside the CDR3, taken from reference TRBV30 and TRBJ2-7): SQTIHQWPATLVQPVGSPLSLECTVEGTSNPNLYWYRQAAGRGLQLLFYSVGIGQISSEVPQNLSASRPQDRQFILSSKKLLLSDSGFYLCAWSTGLAGGDHYDEQYFGPGTRLTVT.

This clonotype has more than one count but fewer than ten. V usage is TRBV12-3 or TRBV12-4 and J usage is TRBJ1-1; D ambiguous. V lost 5 bases and J 7 bases, leaving 17 bases between the germline ends. CDR3 length equals 14 residues. Written as DNA, the CDR3 is TGTGCCAGCAGTCCTGACTCTAATCGCAATGAAGCTTTCTTT. Its translation: CASSPDSNRNEAFF.

In its sample, this clonotype was seen a few times. Here the CDR3 reads CASSPDTTTGEQYF. Here the CDR3 DNA reads TGTGCCAGCAGCCCAGATACCACTACGGGGGAGCAGTACTTC. The V and J genes are TRBV11-2 and TRBJ2-7, with D perhaps matching TRBD2 (5 bases). V lost 5 bases and J lost 7, with 18 bases in between. This CDR3 region has 14 residues. Germline V gene sequence: CDR1 SGHAT, CDR2 FQNNGV. Combining the CDR3 with reference TRBV11-2 and TRBJ2-7 gives the whole variable domain EAGVAQSPRYKIIEKRQSVAFWCNPISGHATLYWYQQILGQGPKLLIQFQNNGVVDDSQLPKDRFSAERLKGVDSTLKIQPAKLEDSAVYLCASSPDTTTGEQYFGPGTRLTVT.

The chain recombines TRBV4-2 with TRBJ2-5; 9 nucleotides agree with TRBD2. The germline V gene encodes CDR1 LGHNA and CDR2 YNFKEQ. V shed 2 bases and J 3 bases; nucleotides not matched to a gene: 7. The CDR3 runs 16 residues. CDR3 DNA sequence: TGTGCCAGCAGCCAACCGGGACTAGCAGATAAAGAGACCCAGTACTTC. This translates into CASSQPGLADKETQYF.

A few counts support this clonotype. The chain links TRBV27 to TRBJ2-7; 14 bases match TRBD2. This CDR3 has 15 amino acids. Trimming took 7 bases from V and 3 from J; bases not matched to a gene: 5. CDR1 is MNHEY, CDR2 SMNVEV, per germline (reference sequence). CDR3 DNA: TGTGCCAGCACTAAGGGACTAGCGGGAGTCTACGAGCAGTACTTC. The encoded protein is CASTKGLAGVYEQYF.

A remark on this clonotype: A much bigger clone sits one base away, suggesting this may be a read error. This chain joins TRBV4-2 and TRBJ1-2, with TRBD1 matching over 8 bases. The CDR3 length is 13 residues. CDR1 and CDR2 (germline): LGHNA, YNFKEQ. The CDR3 here is CAGSHQGAGGYTF. CDR3 bases: TGTGCCGGCAGCCACCAGGGGGCCGGTGGCTACACCTTC.

The chain is built from TRBV27 and TRBJ2-3; D unclear. The CDR3 is 12 residues long. Germline V CDR1 and CDR2: MNHEY, SMNVEV (reference sequence). The V and J ends lost 5 bases and 2 bases respectively, with 5 bases between them. The CDR3 reads CASSTPTDTQYF. Written as DNA, the CDR3 is TGTGCCAGCAGTACCCCCACAGATACGCAGTATTTT.

The sample holds many counts of this clonotype. The gene calls are TRBV28 and TRBJ2-7; 9 bases align to TRBD1. The V and J ends lost 8 bases and 3 bases, in that order; junction bases with no gene match: 8. CDR1 MDHEN and CDR2 SYDVKM come from the germline V gene. There are 14 residues in the CDR3. CDR3 in DNA: TGTGCCAGCTTCCCCCGGGACAGGGTCTACGAGCAGTACTTC. Protein sequence: CASFPRDRVYEQYF.

This clonotype showed up just a few times. CDR3 in DNA: TGTGCCAGCAGTTCAGAAATCGCCGGGGAGCTGTTTTTT. The encoded protein is CASSSEIAGELFF. The V gene is TRBV28, the J gene TRBJ2-2; D call uncertain. The germline CDR1 and CDR2 sequences are MDHEN and SYDVKM. CDR3 size: 13 residues. V shed 4 bases and J shed 6 bases, with 9 bases lying between them.

This chain uses TRBV29-1 with TRBJ2-1; D remains ambiguous. Germline V gene lookup returns CDR1 SQVTM and CDR2 ANQGSEA. This CDR3 region has 15 residues. Trimming left V 0 bases short and J 4 bases short, with 13 bases between. This chain's CDR3 is CSVEDGRLAYNEQFF. CDR3 in DNA: TGCAGCGTTGAAGATGGGCGACTCGCATACAATGAGCAGTTCTTC.

The chain links TRBV20-1 to TRBJ1-1; 11 positions match TRBD1. After removal of 6 bases from V and 4 bases from J, the junction contained 4 bases not matched to a gene. Germline lookup yields CDR1 DFQATT and CDR2 SNEGSKA (reference sequence). The CDR3 totals 13 residues. CDR3 loop: CSAGGQGVTEAFF. In DNA form, the CDR3 reads TGCAGTGCAGGGGGACAGGGGGTCACTGAAGCTTTCTTT.

The J gene is TRBJ2-3, the V gene TRBV5-6; D uncertain. This CDR3 region has 15 residues. The ends were cut back, 5 bases at V and 0 bases at J, with 13 bases in the middle. Germline values: CDR1 SGHDT, CDR2 YYEEEE. The CDR3 spells CASSSSSASTDTQYF. The CDR3 DNA follows: TGTGCCAGCAGTTCCTCGAGTGCTAGCACAGATACGCAGTATTTT.

The V and J genes are TRBV20-1 and TRBJ2-2; D is unresolved. Germline CDR1 is DFQATT and CDR2 is SNEGSKA (reference sequence). This CDR3 is built from 14 residues. Trimming pared 0 bases from V and 6 bases from J, leaving 11 bases between. The CDR3: CSARDRWMSGELFF. The CDR3 DNA is TGCAGTGCTAGAGATCGTTGGATGTCCGGGGAGCTGTTTTTT.

V is TRBV20-1 and J is TRBJ2-3; 9 bases are a match to TRBD2. Germline CDR1 DFQATT, CDR2 SNEGSKA (reference sequence). The CDR3 runs to 17 residues. Trimming cost V 5 bases and J 2 bases; bases outside gene matches: 14. DNA of the CDR3: TGCAGTGCTTTTAACTCCGGTTGGACTAGCGTCACAGATACGCAGTATTTT. Protein product: CSAFNSGWTSVTDTQYF.

This clonotype has a handful of counts. V usage is TRBV7-9 and J usage is TRBJ2-1, with TRBD2 matching 10 bases. With 5 bases clipped from V and 10 bases from J, the junction kept 14 bases outside the gene matches. Germline values: CDR1 SEHNR, CDR2 FQNEAQ (reference sequence). The CDR3 covers 16 residues. CDR3 amino acids: CASSPRGGLAVLEQFF. Written as DNA, the CDR3 is TGTGCCAGCAGCCCCAGAGGAGGACTAGCGGTCCTAGAGCAGTTCTTC.

This clonotype was detected a few times. This chain links TRBV4-3 with TRBJ2-1, with 13 positions matching TRBD2. Germline lookup yields CDR1 LGHNA and CDR2 YSLEER. The CDR3 loop spans 23 amino acids. Unmatched junction bases numbered 19, after V lost 1 base and J lost 1 base. The CDR3 region has the DNA TGCGCCAGCAGCCAAGCTGTCCTTCCTCCCGGGACTAGCGGGATCTTGTCCTACAATGAGCAGTTCTTC. Translated, it gives CASSQAVLPPGTSGILSYNEQFF.

This clonotype was counted only a few times. The chain couples TRBV4-1 to TRBJ2-7; 9 bases line up with TRBD2. The CDR3 runs to 15 residues. J was trimmed by 2 bases and V by 2 bases; bases with no gene match: 4. The germline V gene has CDR1 MGHRA and CDR2 YSYEKL. This CDR3 is CASSQRTSAAYEQYF. CDR3 nucleotides: TGCGCCAGCAGCCAAAGGACTAGCGCAGCCTACGAGCAGTACTTC.

This clonotype came up a few times. The genes are TRBV7-9 and TRBJ1-1; D call uncertain. V lost 1 base and J lost 3, with 9 bases in between. Germline V gene sequence: CDR1 SEHNR, CDR2 FQNEAQ (reference sequence). The CDR3 has 14 amino acids. CDR3 nucleotide sequence: TGTGCCAGCAGCTTAGTCGGGGTTCACACTGAAGCTTTCTTT. It translates to CASSLVGVHTEAFF. Based on the CDR3 plus reference TRBV7-9 and TRBJ1-1, the full variable domain is DTGVSQNPRHKITKRGQNVTFRCDPISEHNRLYWYRQTLGQGPEFLTYFQNEAQLEKSRLLSDRFSAERPKGSFSTLEIQRTEQGDSAMYLCASSLVGVHTEAFFGQGTRLTVV.

Only a few counts were recorded for this clonotype. The chain is built from TRBV20-1 and TRBJ2-5, with D perhaps matching TRBD1 (6 bases). Germline loops: CDR1 DFQATT, CDR2 SNEGSKA (reference sequence). This CDR3 is built from 12 residues. CDR3: CGFLGDKRTQYF. The CDR3 DNA sequence: TGCGGCTTCCTGGGGGACAAGAGAACCCAGTACTTC.

V is TRBV7-6 and J is TRBJ1-6; no reliable D call. The CDR3 runs to 13 residues. V shed 9 bases and J shed 8 bases, with 14 bases lying between them. Per germline, CDR1 SGHVS and CDR2 FNYEAQ. The chain's CDR3 is CASSTAAHSPLHF. DNA for the CDR3: TGTGCCAGTTCTACGGCGGCCCATTCACCCCTCCACTTT.

The chain joins TRBV7-9 to TRBJ2-5; D is perhaps TRBD1 (6 bases). This CDR3 has 13 residues. The germline V gene encodes CDR1 SEHNR and CDR2 FQNEAQ (reference sequence). The V gene lost 5 bases and the J gene lost 2 bases, with 9 bases spanning the gap. The CDR3 DNA reads as TGTGCCAGCAGCCACAGGGCACAAGAGACCCAGTACTTC. This gives the protein CASSHRAQETQYF.

V gene TRBV4-1 combines with J gene TRBJ2-4; 7 bases fit TRBD1. This CDR3 spans 16 amino acids. V was pared by 0 bases and J by 4 bases, with 6 bases of the junction left unmatched. Per germline, CDR1 MGHRA and CDR2 YSYEKL. CDR3 DNA sequence: TGCGCCAGCAGCCAAGAGTCCGGGACAGCGAAAAACATTCAGTACTTC. Translated: CASSQESGTAKNIQYF.

This clonotype was seen many times. J is TRBJ2-7 and V is TRBV6-2 or TRBV6-3, with D possibly matching TRBD2 (5 bases). CDR3 size: 12 residues. CDR1 and CDR2 from the germline V gene are MNHEY and SVGEGT. Trimming stripped 4 bases from V and 2 bases from J, with 6 bases between. CDR3 bases: TGTGCCAGCAGTTCCGGGGCCTACGAGCAGTACTTC. Translated: CASSSGAYEQYF.

This clonotype was found a few times. It may be a read error: a sequence one base away is much more abundant. The chain is built from TRBV18 and TRBJ1-1, with no clear D. Trimming left V 0 bases short and J 4 bases short, with 6 bases between. This CDR3 is built from 13 residues. Per germline, CDR1 KGHSH and CDR2 LQKENI. The CDR3, as DNA: TGTGCCAGCTCACCACCGGCAGCCACTGAAGCTTTCTTT. Protein: CASSPPAATEAFF.

The CDR3 is CSAKDHLYSNQPQHF. As DNA, the CDR3 is TGCAGTGCCAAGGACCACCTTTATAGCAATCAGCCCCAGCATTTT. This chain connects TRBV20-1 to TRBJ1-5, with D unclear. V lost 6 bases and J 0 bases, leaving 15 bases between the germline ends. This CDR3 spans 15 amino acids. Germline CDR1 and CDR2: DFQATT and SNEGSKA (reference sequence).